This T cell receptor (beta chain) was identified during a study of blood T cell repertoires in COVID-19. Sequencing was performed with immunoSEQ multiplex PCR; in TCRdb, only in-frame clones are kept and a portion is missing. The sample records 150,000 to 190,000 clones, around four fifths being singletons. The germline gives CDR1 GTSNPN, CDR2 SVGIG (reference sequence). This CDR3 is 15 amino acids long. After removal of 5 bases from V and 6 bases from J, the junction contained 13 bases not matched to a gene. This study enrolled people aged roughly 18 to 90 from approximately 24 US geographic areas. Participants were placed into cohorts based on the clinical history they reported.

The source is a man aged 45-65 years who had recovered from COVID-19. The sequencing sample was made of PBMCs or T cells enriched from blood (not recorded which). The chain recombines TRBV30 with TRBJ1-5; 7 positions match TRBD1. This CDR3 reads CAWDLTGTRSQPQHF. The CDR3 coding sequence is TGTGCCTGGGACTTGACAGGGACGCGGTCTCAGCCCCAGCATTTT. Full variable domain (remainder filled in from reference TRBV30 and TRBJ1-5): SQTIHQWPATLVQPVGSPLSLECTVEGTSNPNLYWYRQAAGRGLQLLFYSVGIGQISSEVPQNLSASRPQDRQFILSSKKLLLSDSGFYLCAWDLTGTRSQPQHFGDGTRLSIL.